There are a few counts of the clone carrying this T cell receptor (beta chain). The antigen remains unidentified. The sample originates from a study of T cell repertoires in cytomegalovirus infection. Study-wide background: Based on public TCR beta signatures, there were indications of CMV infection and of a matching HLA type.

V shed 0 bases, J shed 8 bases, and the junction held 7 bases outside the gene matches. The length of the CDR3 is 16 residues. The germline CDR1 and CDR2 sequences are SEHNR and FQNEAQ (reference sequence). Findings and limits, study-wide: The ex vivo response was dominated by HLA-C-restricted CMV-specific TCR beta clonotypes. Adding up the frequency of public TCR beta families identified people who carried CMV plus the relevant HLA.

TCRdb called the reads again in MiXCR, with one record for every CDR3 protein. The table shows 150,000 to 200,000 distinct CDR3 sequences, with 13% to 15% occurring only once. Sequencing was performed on PBMCs. The TCR was taken from a human donor in good health (CMV status not recorded). Some clones in this sample may be carry-over from other donors' samples. The V call is TRBV7-9, the J call TRBJ1-4, with TRBD1 matching 9 bases. The CDR3 DNA sequence: TGTGCCAGCAGCTTAGCCACAGGGGGCGCGAACGAAAAACTGTTTTTT. Amino acid sequence: CASSLATGGANEKLFF.